The sequence of this T cell receptor (beta chain) was determined in a study of identical twins (dated by TCRdb to about 2016). The study in broad terms: TCR alpha and beta repertoires from monozygotic twins, unrelated adults of various ages and cord blood were deep-sequenced to test whether fetal clonotypes persist. Replicate twin experiments were performed at different times using different library preparation protocols to rule out contamination. Overall study outcomes, separate from this receptor: In monozygotic twins, out-of-frame TCR alpha sharing was systematically underestimated by recombination models, although the models agreed with sharing between unrelated individuals. Compared with coincidental sharing between unrelated individuals, out-of-frame TCR alpha sequences shared between twins had an excess of sequences with low generation probability. Invariant T cells such as MAIT and iNKT could partly confound zero-insertion analyses, though diverse VJ usage argued against this for most clonotypes. Excess twin sharing in beta out-of-frame sequences was weaker because fewer shared sequences lowered the signal-to-noise ratio. Because the same donors could not be followed over many years, conclusions were based on cross-sectional statistical analysis. Fewer insertions were carried by abundant cord blood beta clonotypes, a similar but weaker trend appeared in young adult naive repertoires, and no such trend appeared in memory repertoires.

Every donor in the study was a healthy Caucasian. Three pairs of female monozygotic twins, all aged roughly 18 to 29 years, were included in the twin cohort. Peripheral blood mononuclear cells were used as the source from which RNA for TCR libraries was isolated. On this clonotype: Its binding antigen is unknown. Germline and junction disagree at one end, which may indicate a read error.

Reading from cysteine to phenylalanine, the CDR3 counts 13 amino acids. The DNA shown is the 39-base CDR3, in frame from base 1. Sequences DFQATT (CDR1) and SNEGSKA (CDR2) are obtained from the germline V gene (reference sequence). Library method: 5' RACE. Sequencer: Illumina HiSeq 2000. A universal primer binding site was introduced by template switching, and a unique molecular identifier was present in the final cDNA, enabling accurate counting of TCR cDNA molecules. First-strand cDNA for TCR alpha and beta chains was synthesized from specific primers in the conserved constant-segment region. To control for contamination, every cDNA library carried two barcodes: a SMART-Mk sample barcode plus Illumina barcodes. Two successive PCR steps introduced TruSeq adapter sequences along with Illumina sample barcodes. The Illumina HiSeq platform was used with custom primers to sequence TCR alpha and beta cDNA libraries. Under the source paper's analysis protocol: MiGEC processed the raw reads to extract unique molecular identifiers, while MiXCR was used to determine the CDR3 positions. Recombination models were inferred per individual with the repgenHMM and IGoR tools using an EM algorithm. Shared clonotype analysis was performed with the tcR package in R, normalizing sharing by the product of cloneset sizes. To study raw recombination without the effects of thymic and clonal selection, out-of-frame nonproductive sequences were analyzed. TCRdb handled the public reads itself, with Q25 trimming in fastp and clone calling in MiXCR, and kept productive beta chains. A single entry per CDR3 protein holds the most common genes and DNA from its merged rows. The V and J calls, along with clone size, are taken from TCRdb and not from the paper's own processing. A total of approximately 890,000 distinct CDR3 sequences appear in this sample, around 12% of them only once. Together, the top ten hold around 1.6% of the sample.

The same data also went into a second study, on yellow fever vaccine responses in identical twins. Per that second paper: The T cell response to vaccination in identical twins was reported by the authors to appear partly convergent and partly personalized. In the study, vaccine-responding T cell clones were precisely tracked in identical twins.

The receptor's source is a woman under 30 in good health. Sequenced: PBMCs. The chain is assembled from TRBV20-1 and TRBJ2-5, with 7 middle bases fitting TRBD1. The DNA sequence is given as TGCGGTGCTTCCGACAGGGTGCAGGGGGCCCAGTACTTC. The translation is CGASDRVQGAQYF.